These 9 T cell receptor beta chains were sequenced from one sample in a study of cytomegalovirus exposure and HLA in healthy donors. The PCR had 60 Vbeta and 13 Jbeta primers. Assay: immunoSEQ multiplex PCR; the TCRdb copy retains only in-frame clones and omits some. The table includes 100,000 to 120,000 clones, more than 65% detected once. The specimen sequenced was PBMCs. The receptor set was obtained from a man in his forties or fifties in good health and CMV-seropositive.

The genes are TRBV30 and TRBJ1-3; D may be TRBD1 (6 bases). CDR3 length: 14 amino acids. Germline V gene lookup returns CDR1 GTSNPN and CDR2 SVGIG (reference sequence). V was shortened by 0 bases and J by 3 bases, with 9 bases between the two germline ends. The chain's CDR3 is CAWSVSRGGNTIYF. The DNA for the CDR3 is TGTGCCTGGAGTGTAAGCAGGGGTGGAAACACCATATATTTT. The full variable domain, in which reference TRBV30 and TRBJ1-3 provide the parts outside the CDR3, is SQTIHQWPATLVQPVGSPLSLECTVEGTSNPNLYWYRQAAGRGLQLLFYSVGIGQISSEVPQNLSASRPQDRQFILSSKKLLLSDSGFYLCAWSVSRGGNTIYFGEGSWLTVV.

The chain uses TRBV11-3 and TRBJ1-1; 9 bases line up with TRBD1. V shed 4 bases, J shed 6 bases, and the junction held 6 bases outside the gene matches. In germline, CDR1 is SGHNT, CDR2 YENEEA. This CDR3 is 14 amino acids long. The CDR3 sequence is CASSSPDRGAEAFF. CDR3 bases: TGTGCCAGCAGCTCCCCGGACAGGGGCGCTGAAGCTTTCTTT.

This sequence joins TRBV7-9 and TRBJ1-1; TRBD1 is a possible D gene (5 bases). From germline, CDR1 is SEHNR and CDR2 FQNEAQ (reference sequence). V gave up 1 base and J gave up 4 bases, with 7 bases separating them. This CDR3 contains 13 residues. The CDR3 reads CASSLEGITEAFF. In DNA, the CDR3 is TGTGCCAGCAGCTTAGAGGGGATCACTGAAGCTTTCTTT.

The chain recombines TRBV19 with TRBJ2-2, with D tentatively TRBD1 (6 bases). Per germline, CDR1 LNHDA and CDR2 SQIVND (reference sequence). The germline V and J ends were trimmed by 4 bases and 4 bases, with 10 bases remaining between them. The CDR3 sequence is 14 residues long. CDR3 residues: CASSTDSFTGELFF. CDR3 sequence (DNA): TGTGCCAGTAGTACGGACAGTTTCACCGGGGAGCTGTTTTTT.

This clone was found once. The rearrangement joins TRBV7-2 to TRBJ2-1; 14 positions match TRBD2. CDR3 length: 19 residues. With 5 bases clipped from V and 4 bases from J, the junction kept 13 bases outside the gene matches. Per the germline V gene, CDR1 is SGHTA and CDR2 is FQGNSA. The CDR3 loop reads CASSLRTSGGPRPYNEQFF. DNA for the CDR3: TGTGCCAGCAGCCTTCGGACTAGCGGGGGGCCACGACCTTACAATGAGCAGTTCTTC.

The rearrangement joins TRBV6-5 to TRBJ2-1; TRBD2 matches at 11 bases. The CDR3 consists of 13 residues. V dropped 6 bases and J dropped 12; count of bases not matched to a gene: 7. Germline V lookup: CDR1 MNHEY, CDR2 SVGAGI. Written as DNA, the CDR3 is TGTGCCAGCAGGCAACTAGCGGGGGTGTGGCAGTTCTTC. It encodes CASRQLAGVWQFF.

This clone has more than one count but fewer than ten. The chain carries TRBV27 and TRBJ2-1, with TRBD1 as a possible D gene (6 bases). The CDR3 contains 13 residues. With 6 bases removed from V and 3 bases from J, the gap between germline ends came to 9 bases. Per the germline V gene, CDR1 is MNHEY and CDR2 is SMNVEV (reference sequence). CDR3: CASRQGRYNEQFF. The CDR3 DNA reads as TGTGCCAGCAGACAGGGCCGCTACAATGAGCAGTTCTTC.

The V call is TRBV2, the J call TRBJ1-5, with no clear D. The CDR3 totals 13 residues. The V end was cut by 7 bases, the J end by 2 bases, with 9 bases between. Germline CDR1 is SNHLY and CDR2 is FYNNEI. The CDR3 loop is CASTEKGNQPQHF. CDR3 nucleotides: TGTGCCAGCACCGAGAAAGGCAATCAGCCCCAGCATTTT. Supplemented by reference TRBV2 and TRBJ1-5, the full variable domain reads EPEVTQTPSHQVTQMGQEVILRCVPISNHLYFYWYRQILGQKVEFLVSFYNNEISEKSEIFDDQFSVERPDGSNFTLKIRSTKLEDSAMYFCASTEKGNQPQHFGDGTRLSIL.

The chain has TRBV28 and TRBJ2-3; TRBD1 matches at 7 bases. CDR1 is MDHEN, CDR2 SYDVKM, per germline. The CDR3 spans 15 residues. The V gene end was trimmed by 5 bases and the J gene end by 0 bases; junction bases not matched to a gene: 5. CDR3 region: CASSGGQSSTDTQYF. CDR3 nucleotides: TGTGCCAGCAGTGGGGGACAGAGTAGCACAGATACGCAGTATTTT.